This T cell receptor beta chain appears in the sequencing data of a study of neurological immune-mediated disorders. The cDNA was produced through 5'RACE with 10-nucleotide random UMIs. From 15-18 subjects, every sequencing run obtained over 200 million TCR-beta sequences. TCRdb re-analysed the 5' RACE reads in MiXCR, keeping a single row per CDR3 protein. This repertoire shows 50,000 or so distinct CDR3 sequences, 11% found once; its top ten account for 1.5% to 2%. This clonotype was detected ten times or more. Its antigen is still unknown. For the unsorted libraries, 2 million PBMCs stored at -80 C served as input. Study-wide points: The most TCR clonal expansion was seen in HTLV-1-associated myelopathy, and the least was seen in multiple sclerosis, which fell below healthy controls.

The source material was PBMCs. The TCR was taken from a man aged 55 to 70 in good health.

The CDR3 sequence is CATSRSKKTVLMNTEAFF. In DNA form, the CDR3 reads TGTGCCACCAGCAGAAGCAAGAAGACAGTACTCATGAACACTGAAGCTTTCTTT. The chain combines TRBV15 with TRBJ1-1; D is perhaps TRBD1 (5 bases). Germline CDR1 LNHNV, CDR2 YYDKDF (reference sequence). Trimming took off 2 bases at V and 0 bases at J, with 19 bases between the two ends. The CDR3 spans 18 residues.